The text below deals with one TCR beta chain. Germline V gene data show CDR1 as SEHNR and CDR2 as FQNEAQ (reference sequence). V dropped 2 bases and J dropped 8; count of bases not matched to a gene: 4. The CDR3 spans 13 residues. The data were obtained in a study of identical twins. TCRdb independently ran MiXCR on the 5' RACE reads; one entry per CDR3 protein. Of some 570,000 distinct CDR3 sequences in the sample, about 20% are singletons; the top ten hold roughly 0.5%. A further study also used this sample, focusing on yellow fever vaccine responses in identical twins.

This TCR derives from a woman between 18 and 29 years old in good health. The sequencing input was CD4+ T cells sorted from blood. V and J are TRBV7-9 and TRBJ1-1; 8 positions agree with TRBD1. Written as DNA, the CDR3 is TGTGCCAGCAGCTTATTAGGGGACAGGGAAGCTTTCTTT. It yields the protein CASSLLGDREAFF.